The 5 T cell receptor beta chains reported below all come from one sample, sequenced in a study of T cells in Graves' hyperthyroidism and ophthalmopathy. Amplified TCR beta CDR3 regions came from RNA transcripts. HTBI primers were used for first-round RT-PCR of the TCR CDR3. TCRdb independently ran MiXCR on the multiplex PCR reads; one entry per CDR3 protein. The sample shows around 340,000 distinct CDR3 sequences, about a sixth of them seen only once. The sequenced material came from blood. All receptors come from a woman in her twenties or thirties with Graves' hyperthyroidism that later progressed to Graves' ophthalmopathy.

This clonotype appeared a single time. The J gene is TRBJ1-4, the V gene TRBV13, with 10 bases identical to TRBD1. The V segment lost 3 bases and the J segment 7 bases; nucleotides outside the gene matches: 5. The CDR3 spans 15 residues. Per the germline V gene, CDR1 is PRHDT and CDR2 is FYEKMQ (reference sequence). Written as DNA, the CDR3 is TGTGCCAGCAGCTTCACCGGGGACAGGGGTGAAAAACTGTTTTTT. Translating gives CASSFTGDRGEKLFF. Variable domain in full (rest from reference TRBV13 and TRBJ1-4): AAGVIQSPRHLIKEKRETATLKCYPIPRHDTVYWYQQGPGQDPQFLISFYEKMQSDKGSIPDRFSAQQFSDYHSELNMSSLELGDSALYFCASSFTGDRGEKLFFGSGTQLSVL.

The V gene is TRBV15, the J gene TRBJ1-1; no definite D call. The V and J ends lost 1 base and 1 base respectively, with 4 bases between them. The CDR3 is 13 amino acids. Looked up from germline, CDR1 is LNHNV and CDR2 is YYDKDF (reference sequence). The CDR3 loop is CATSRAGNTEAFF. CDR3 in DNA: TGTGCCACCAGCAGAGCAGGGAACACTGAAGCTTTCTTT.

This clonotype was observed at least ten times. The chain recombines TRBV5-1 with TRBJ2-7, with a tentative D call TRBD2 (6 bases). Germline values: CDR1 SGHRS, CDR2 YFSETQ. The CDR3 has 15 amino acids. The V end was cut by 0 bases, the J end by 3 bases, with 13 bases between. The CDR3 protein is CASSLAGDSHYEQYF. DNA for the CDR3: TGCGCCAGCAGCTTGGCTGGGGACTCGCACTACGAGCAGTACTTC.

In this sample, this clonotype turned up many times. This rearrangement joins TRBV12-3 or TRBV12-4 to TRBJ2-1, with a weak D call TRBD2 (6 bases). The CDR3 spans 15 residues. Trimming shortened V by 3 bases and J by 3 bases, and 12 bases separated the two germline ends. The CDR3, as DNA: TGTGCCAGCAGTTTCCCGGGGCGGGACTACAATGAGCAGTTCTTC. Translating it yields CASSFPGRDYNEQFF.

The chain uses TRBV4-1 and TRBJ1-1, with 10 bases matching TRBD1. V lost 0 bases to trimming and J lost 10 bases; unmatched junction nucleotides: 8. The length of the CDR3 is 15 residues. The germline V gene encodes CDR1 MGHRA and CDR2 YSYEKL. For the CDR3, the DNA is TGCGCCAGCAGCCAAGAGAATCGACAGGGGGCAAGAGCTTTCTTT. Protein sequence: CASSQENRQGARAFF.